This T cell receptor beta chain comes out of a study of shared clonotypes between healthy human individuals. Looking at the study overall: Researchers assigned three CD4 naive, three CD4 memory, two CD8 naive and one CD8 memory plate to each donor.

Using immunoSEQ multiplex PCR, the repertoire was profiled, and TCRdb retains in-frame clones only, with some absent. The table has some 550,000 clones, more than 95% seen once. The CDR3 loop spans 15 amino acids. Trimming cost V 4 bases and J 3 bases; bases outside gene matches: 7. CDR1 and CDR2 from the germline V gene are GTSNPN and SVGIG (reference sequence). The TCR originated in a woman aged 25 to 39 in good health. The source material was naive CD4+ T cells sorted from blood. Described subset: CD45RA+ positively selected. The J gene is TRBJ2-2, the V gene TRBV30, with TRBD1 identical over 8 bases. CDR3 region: CAWIPGQGHTGELFF. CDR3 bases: TGTGCCTGGATTCCAGGACAGGGCCACACCGGGGAGCTGTTTTTT. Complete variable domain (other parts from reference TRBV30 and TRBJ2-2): SQTIHQWPATLVQPVGSPLSLECTVEGTSNPNLYWYRQAAGRGLQLLFYSVGIGQISSEVPQNLSASRPQDRQFILSSKKLLLSDSGFYLCAWIPGQGHTGELFFGEGSRLTVL.